This paragraph covers one T cell receptor beta chain sequence. What it recognizes is unknown. These data are taken from a study of cytomegalovirus exposure and HLA in healthy donors. Study-level findings and limits: Presence/absence analyses rested on an assumption that sequencing depth was roughly uniform across donors. The authors later linked a missense DCLRE1C variant to TCR beta V- and J-gene trimming. Relative to the approximately 630-donor mean, N-insertions were reportedly fewer in an Asian-associated ancestry cluster in a later analysis. The study labeled roughly 160 TCR beta chains cytomegalovirus-associated.

The CDR3 is 15 amino acids. Germline CDR1 and CDR2: MNHEY and SVGAGI. V lost 4 bases, J lost 6 bases, and 9 bases stayed unmatched. 13 Jbeta primers and 60 Vbeta primers were used for the PCR. Data came from immunoSEQ multiplex PCR; TCRdb stores just in-frame clones and leaves some out. The data contain 150,000 to 200,000 clones, 60% to 80% of them singletons. The rearrangement links TRBV6-5 to TRBJ2-3, with 8 bases aligning to TRBD2. The sequenced material came from PBMCs. This sequence originates from a woman in her fifties or sixties in good health and CMV-seropositive. In DNA form, the CDR3 reads TGTGCCAGCAGTTTAGCGGGAATCTCCTCGGATACGCAGTATTTT. It yields the protein CASSLAGISSDTQYF.